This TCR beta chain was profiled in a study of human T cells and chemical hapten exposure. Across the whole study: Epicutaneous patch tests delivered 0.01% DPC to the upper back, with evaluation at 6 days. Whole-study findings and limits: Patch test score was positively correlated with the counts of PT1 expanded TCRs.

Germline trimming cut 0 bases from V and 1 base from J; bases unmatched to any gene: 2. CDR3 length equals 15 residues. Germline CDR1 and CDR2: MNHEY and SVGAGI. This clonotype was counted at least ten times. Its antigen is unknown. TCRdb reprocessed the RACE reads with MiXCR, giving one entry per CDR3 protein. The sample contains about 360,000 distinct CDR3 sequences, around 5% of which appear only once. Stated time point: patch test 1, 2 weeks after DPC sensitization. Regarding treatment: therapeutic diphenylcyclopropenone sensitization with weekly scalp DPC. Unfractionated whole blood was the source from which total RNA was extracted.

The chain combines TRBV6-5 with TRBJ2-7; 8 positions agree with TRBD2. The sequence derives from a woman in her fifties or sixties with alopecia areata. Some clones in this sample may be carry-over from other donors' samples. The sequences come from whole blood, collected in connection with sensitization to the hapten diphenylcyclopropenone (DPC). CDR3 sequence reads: CASSYSSGGSYEQYF. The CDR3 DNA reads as TGTGCCAGCAGTTACTCCAGCGGGGGTTCCTACGAGCAGTACTTC.